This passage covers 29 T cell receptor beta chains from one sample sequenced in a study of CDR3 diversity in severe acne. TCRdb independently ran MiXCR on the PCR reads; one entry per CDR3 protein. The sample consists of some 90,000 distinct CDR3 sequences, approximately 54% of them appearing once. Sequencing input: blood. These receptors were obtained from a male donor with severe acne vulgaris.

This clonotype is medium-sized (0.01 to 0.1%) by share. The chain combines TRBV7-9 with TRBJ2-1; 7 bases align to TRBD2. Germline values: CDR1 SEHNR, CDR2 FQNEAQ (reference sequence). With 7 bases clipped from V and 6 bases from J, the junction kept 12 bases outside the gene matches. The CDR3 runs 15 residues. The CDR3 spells CASIPGLSQSNEQFF. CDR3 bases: TGTGCCAGCATCCCGGGACTATCCCAGTCCAATGAGCAGTTCTTC.

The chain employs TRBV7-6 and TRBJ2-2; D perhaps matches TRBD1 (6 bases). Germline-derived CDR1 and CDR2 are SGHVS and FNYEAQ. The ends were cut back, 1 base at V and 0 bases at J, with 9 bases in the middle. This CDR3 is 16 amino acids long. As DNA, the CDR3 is TGTGCCAGCAGCTTAGGGGGGCTACCGAACACCGGGGAGCTGTTTTTT. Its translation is CASSLGGLPNTGELFF.

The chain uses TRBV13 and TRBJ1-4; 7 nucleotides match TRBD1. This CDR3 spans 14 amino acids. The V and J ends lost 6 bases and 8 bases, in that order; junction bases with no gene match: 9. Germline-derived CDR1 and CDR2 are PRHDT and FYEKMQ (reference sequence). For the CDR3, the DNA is TGTGCCAGCAGTTCCGGACAGGTTTTGGAAAAACTGTTTTTT. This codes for CASSSGQVLEKLFF.

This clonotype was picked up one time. The CDR3 loop is CASSATGTSGTEQFF. The CDR3 DNA reads TGTGCCAGCAGCGCGACCGGGACTAGCGGAACAGAGCAGTTCTTC. The V gene is TRBV5-5, the J gene TRBJ2-1, with 11 bases fitting TRBD2. The J segment lost 10 bases and the V segment lost 4 bases, leaving 10 bases of the junction unmatched. Germline V gene sequence: CDR1 SGHKS, CDR2 YYEKEE (reference sequence). This CDR3 has 15 amino acids.

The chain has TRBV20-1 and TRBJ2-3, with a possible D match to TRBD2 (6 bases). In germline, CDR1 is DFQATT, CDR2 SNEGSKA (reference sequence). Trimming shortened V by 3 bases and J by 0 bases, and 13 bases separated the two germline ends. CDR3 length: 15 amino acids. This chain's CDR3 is CSARTAGTSTDTQYF. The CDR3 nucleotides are TGCAGTGCTAGGACCGCCGGGACTAGCACAGATACGCAGTATTTT.

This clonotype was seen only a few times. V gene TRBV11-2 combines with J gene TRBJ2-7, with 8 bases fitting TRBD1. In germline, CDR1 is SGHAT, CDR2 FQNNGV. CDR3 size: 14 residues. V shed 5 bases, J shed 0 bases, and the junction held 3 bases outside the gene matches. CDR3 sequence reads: CASSATGGSYEQYF. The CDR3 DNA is TGTGCCAGCAGCGCTACAGGGGGCTCCTACGAGCAGTACTTC. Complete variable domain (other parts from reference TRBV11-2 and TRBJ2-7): EAGVAQSPRYKIIEKRQSVAFWCNPISGHATLYWYQQILGQGPKLLIQFQNNGVVDDSQLPKDRFSAERLKGVDSTLKIQPAKLEDSAVYLCASSATGGSYEQYFGPGTRLTVT.

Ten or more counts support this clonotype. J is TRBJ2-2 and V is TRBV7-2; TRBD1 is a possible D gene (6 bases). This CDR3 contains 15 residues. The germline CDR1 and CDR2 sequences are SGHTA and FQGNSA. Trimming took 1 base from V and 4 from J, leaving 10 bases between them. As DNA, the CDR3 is TGTGCCAGCAGCTTAGTTGGCAGGGGCACCGGGGAGCTGTTTTTT. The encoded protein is CASSLVGRGTGELFF. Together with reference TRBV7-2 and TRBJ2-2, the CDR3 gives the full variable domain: GAGVSQSPSNKVTEKGKDVELRCDPISGHTALYWYRQSLGQGLEFLIYFQGNSAPDKSGLPSDRFSAERTGGSVSTLTIQRTQQEDSAVYLCASSLVGRGTGELFFGEGSRLTVL.

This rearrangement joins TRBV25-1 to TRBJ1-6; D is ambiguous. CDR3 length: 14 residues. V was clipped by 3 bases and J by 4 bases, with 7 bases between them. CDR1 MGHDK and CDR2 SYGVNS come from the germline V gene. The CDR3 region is CASSEETYNSPLHF. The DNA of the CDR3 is TGTGCCAGCAGTGAGGAGACTTATAATTCACCCCTCCACTTT.

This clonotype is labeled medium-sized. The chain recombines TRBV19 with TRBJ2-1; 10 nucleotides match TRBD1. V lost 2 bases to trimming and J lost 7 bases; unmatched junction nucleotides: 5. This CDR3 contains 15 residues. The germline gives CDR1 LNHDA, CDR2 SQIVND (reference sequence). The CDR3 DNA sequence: TGTGCCAGTAGTATACGGACAGGGGGAGGAAATGAGCAGTTCTTC. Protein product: CASSIRTGGGNEQFF.

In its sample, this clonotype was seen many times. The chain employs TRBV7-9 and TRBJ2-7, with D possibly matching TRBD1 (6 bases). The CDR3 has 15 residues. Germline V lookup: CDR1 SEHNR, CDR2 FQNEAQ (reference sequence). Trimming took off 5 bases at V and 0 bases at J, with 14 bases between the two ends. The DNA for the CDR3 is TGTGCCAGCAGCGATTGGACAGTATACTCCTACGAGCAGTACTTC. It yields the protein CASSDWTVYSYEQYF.

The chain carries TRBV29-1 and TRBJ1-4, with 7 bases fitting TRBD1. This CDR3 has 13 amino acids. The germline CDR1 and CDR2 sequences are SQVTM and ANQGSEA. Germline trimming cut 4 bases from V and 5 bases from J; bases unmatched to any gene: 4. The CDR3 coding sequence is TGCAGCGTTGCAGGACAGGAGAATGAAAAACTGTTTTTT. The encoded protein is CSVAGQENEKLFF.

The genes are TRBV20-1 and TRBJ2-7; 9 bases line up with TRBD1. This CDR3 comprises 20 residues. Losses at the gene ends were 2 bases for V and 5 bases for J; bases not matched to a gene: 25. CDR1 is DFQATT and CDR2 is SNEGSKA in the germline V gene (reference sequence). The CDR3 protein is CSARSSNLPPGTGSYHEQYF. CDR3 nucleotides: TGCAGTGCTAGATCATCTAACCTTCCTCCCGGGACAGGGAGTTACCACGAGCAGTACTTC.

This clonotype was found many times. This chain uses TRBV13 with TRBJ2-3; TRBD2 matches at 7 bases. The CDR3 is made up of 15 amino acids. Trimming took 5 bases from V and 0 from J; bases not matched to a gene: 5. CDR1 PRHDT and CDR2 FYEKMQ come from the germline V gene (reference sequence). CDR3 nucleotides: TGTGCCAGCAGCGATATGGGGGGGAGCACAGATACGCAGTATTTT. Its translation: CASSDMGGSTDTQYF.

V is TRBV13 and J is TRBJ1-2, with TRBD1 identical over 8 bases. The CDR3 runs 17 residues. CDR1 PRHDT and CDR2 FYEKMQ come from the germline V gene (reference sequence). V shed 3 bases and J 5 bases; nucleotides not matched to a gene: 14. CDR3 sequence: CASSFQSGQESPYGYTF. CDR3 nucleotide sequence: TGTGCCAGCAGCTTTCAATCGGGACAGGAAAGCCCATATGGCTACACCTTC.

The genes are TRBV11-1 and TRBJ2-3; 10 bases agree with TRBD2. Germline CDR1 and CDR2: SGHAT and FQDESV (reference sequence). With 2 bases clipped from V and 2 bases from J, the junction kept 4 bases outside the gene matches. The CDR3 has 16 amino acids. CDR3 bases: TGTGCCAGCAGCTTATTAGGGACTAGCGACACAGATACGCAGTATTTT. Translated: CASSLLGTSDTDTQYF.

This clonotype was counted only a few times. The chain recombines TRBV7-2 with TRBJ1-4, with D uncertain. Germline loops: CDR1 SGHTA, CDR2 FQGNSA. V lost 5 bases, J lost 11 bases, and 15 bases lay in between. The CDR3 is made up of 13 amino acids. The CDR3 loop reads CASSPERPHKLFF. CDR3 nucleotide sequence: TGTGCCAGCAGCCCTGAAAGACCCCATAAACTGTTTTTT.

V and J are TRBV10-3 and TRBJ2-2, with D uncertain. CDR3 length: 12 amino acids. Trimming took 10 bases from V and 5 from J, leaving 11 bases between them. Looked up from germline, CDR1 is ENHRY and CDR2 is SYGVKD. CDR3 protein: CASTEETGELFF. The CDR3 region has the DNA TGTGCCAGCACCGAAGAAACCGGGGAGCTGTTTTTT.

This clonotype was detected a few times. This CDR3 is CATSPLAGLGQPQHF. Written as DNA, the CDR3 is TGTGCCACCAGCCCCCTCGCGGGCCTAGGGCAGCCCCAGCATTTT. J is TRBJ1-5 and V is TRBV15, with D unclear. The germline V and J ends were trimmed by 5 bases and 7 bases, with 18 bases remaining between them. Germline lookup yields CDR1 LNHNV and CDR2 YYDKDF (reference sequence). CDR3 length equals 15 residues. Based on the CDR3 plus reference TRBV15 and TRBJ1-5, the full variable domain is DAMVIQNPRYQVTQFGKPVTLSCSQTLNHNVMYWYQQKSSQAPKLLFHYYDKDFNNEADTPDNFQSRRPNTSFCFLDIRSPGLGDTAMYLCATSPLAGLGQPQHFGDGTRLSIL.

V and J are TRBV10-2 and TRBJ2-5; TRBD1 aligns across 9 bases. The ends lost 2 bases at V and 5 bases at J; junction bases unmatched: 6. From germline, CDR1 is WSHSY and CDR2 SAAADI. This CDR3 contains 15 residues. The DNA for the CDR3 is TGCGCCAGCAGTGAGGGACAGGGGACCTATGAGACCCAGTACTTC. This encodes CASSEGQGTYETQYF.

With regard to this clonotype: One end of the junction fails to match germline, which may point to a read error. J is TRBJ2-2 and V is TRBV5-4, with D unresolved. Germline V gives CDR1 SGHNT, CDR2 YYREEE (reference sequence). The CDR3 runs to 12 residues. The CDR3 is CASSPNSGELFF. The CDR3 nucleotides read TGTGCCAGCAGCCCGAACTCCGGGGAGCTGTTTTTT.

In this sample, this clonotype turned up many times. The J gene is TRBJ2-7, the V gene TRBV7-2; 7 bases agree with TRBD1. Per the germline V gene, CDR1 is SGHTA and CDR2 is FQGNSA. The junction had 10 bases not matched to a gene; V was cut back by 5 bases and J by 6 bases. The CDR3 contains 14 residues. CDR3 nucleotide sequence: TGTGCCAGCAGCCAATCAGGACAGGCTTCCGAGCAGTACTTC. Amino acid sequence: CASSQSGQASEQYF.

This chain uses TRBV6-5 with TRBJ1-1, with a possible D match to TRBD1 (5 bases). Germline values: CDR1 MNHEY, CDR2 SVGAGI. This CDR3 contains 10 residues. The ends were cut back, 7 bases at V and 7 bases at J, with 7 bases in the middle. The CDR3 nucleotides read TGTGCCAGCATTGGGGGTGAAGCTTTCTTT. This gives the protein CASIGGEAFF.

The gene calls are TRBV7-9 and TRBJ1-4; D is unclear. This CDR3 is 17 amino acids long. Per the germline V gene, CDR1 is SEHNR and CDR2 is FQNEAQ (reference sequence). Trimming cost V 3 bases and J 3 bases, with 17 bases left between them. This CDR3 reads CASSLTGRRPANEKLFF. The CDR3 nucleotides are TGTGCCAGCAGCTTGACCGGCAGAAGACCAGCTAATGAAAAACTGTTTTTT.

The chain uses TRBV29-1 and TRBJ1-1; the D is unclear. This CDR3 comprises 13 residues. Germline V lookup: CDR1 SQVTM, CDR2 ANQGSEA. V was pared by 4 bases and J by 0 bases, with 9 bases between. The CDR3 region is CSVGQSMNTEAFF. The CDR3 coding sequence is TGCAGCGTTGGGCAGAGTATGAACACTGAAGCTTTCTTT. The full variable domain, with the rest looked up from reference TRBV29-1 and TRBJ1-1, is SAVISQKPSRDICQRGTSLTIQCQVDSQVTMMFWYRQQPGQSLTLIATANQGSEATYESGFVIDKFPISRPNLTFSTLTVSNMSPEDSSIYLCSVGQSMNTEAFFGQGTRLTVV.

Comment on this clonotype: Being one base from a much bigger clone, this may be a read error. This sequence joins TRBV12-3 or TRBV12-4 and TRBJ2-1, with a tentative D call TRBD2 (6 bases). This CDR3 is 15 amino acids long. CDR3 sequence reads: CASTRPGGRANEQSF. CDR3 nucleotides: TGTGCCAGCACTCGACCCGGGGGACGTGCCAATGAGCAGTCCTTC.

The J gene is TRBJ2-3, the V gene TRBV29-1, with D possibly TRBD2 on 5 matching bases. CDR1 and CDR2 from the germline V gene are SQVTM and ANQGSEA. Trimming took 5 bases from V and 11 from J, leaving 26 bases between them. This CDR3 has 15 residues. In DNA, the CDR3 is TGCAGCGTTCCCGGCAGGCCTAGCTCCTACAATGAGCAGTATTTT. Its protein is CSVPGRPSSYNEQYF.

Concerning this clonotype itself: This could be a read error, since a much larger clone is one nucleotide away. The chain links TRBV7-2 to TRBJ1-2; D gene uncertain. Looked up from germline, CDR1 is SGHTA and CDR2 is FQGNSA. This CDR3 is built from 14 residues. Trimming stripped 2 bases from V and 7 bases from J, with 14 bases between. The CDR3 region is CASSLRFVGCGYTF. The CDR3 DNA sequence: TGTGCCAGCAGCTTACGGTTCGTGGGCTGTGGCTACACCTTC.

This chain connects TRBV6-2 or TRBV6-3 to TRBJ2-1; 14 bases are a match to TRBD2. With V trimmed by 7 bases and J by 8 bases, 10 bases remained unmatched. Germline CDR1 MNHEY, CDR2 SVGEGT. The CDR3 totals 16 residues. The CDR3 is CASNPGTSGSRDEQFF. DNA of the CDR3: TGTGCCAGCAACCCCGGGACTAGCGGGAGTAGGGATGAGCAGTTCTTC.

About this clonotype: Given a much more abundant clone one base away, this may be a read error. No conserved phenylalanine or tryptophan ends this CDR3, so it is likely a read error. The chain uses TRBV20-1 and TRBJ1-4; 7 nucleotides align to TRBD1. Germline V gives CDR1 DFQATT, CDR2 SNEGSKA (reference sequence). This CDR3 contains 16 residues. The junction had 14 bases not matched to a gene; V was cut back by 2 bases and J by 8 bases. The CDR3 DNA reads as TGCAGTGCTAGATCGCGGGAGGAGGGGGCTCGGGAAAAACTGTTTTCT. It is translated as CSARSREEGAREKLFS.